The sequence of this T cell receptor beta chain was determined in a study of T cells in Graves' hyperthyroidism and ophthalmopathy. This clonotype was seen repeatedly, ten times or more. The CDR3 is 15 amino acids. J gave up 9 bases and V 6 bases, and 13 bases lay outside the gene matches. The germline gives CDR1 MDHEN, CDR2 SYDVKM. From RNA transcripts, TCR beta CDR3 regions were amplified. First-round RT-PCR targeting the TCR CDR3 was performed with the HTBI primer set. In TCRdb, the multiplex PCR reads were re-called with MiXCR into one record per CDR3 protein. The data contain approximately 260,000 distinct CDR3 sequences, around 15% of them singletons.

This rearrangement joins TRBV28 to TRBJ2-1; TRBD2 matches at 8 bases. The sequence was obtained from a woman in her forties or fifties with Graves' hyperthyroidism that later progressed to Graves' ophthalmopathy. The material sequenced was blood. The CDR3 DNA is TGTGCCAGCAGCCCCGGGACTAGACTGTGGGCTGAGCAGTTCTTC. Amino acids: CASSPGTRLWAEQFF.